This T cell receptor beta chain stems from a study of patients and donors after allogeneic stem cell transplantation. There are 12 residues in the CDR3. The V end lost 0 bases, the J end lost 4 bases, and 2 bases lay between the germline ends. Germline CDR1 is SNHLY and CDR2 is FYNNEI. Via MiXCR, TCRdb re-called the RT-PCR reads, giving one row per CDR3 protein. This table holds about 400,000 distinct CDR3 sequences, about a sixth found once. Sequences were obtained from blood, either unsorted or a sorted T cell fraction (not recorded which). J is TRBJ2-3 and V is TRBV2; D not resolved. The receptor was isolated from a human donor who was either an allogeneic HSCT recipient or a stem cell or donor lymphocyte infusion donor (not recorded which). It is not recorded whose cells these are; they may come from a transplant donor. The CDR3 protein is CASSEAPDTQYF. CDR3 coding DNA: TGTGCCAGCAGTGAAGCACCAGATACGCAGTATTTT.